The 8 T cell receptor beta chains below were found in one sample sequenced in a study of regulatory T cells in long-lasting Graves disease. Sequencing libraries for TCR beta were prepared with iRepertoire HTBI primers and Arm-PCR of CDR3 regions. TCRdb redid the calling of the multiplex PCR reads with MiXCR, one entry per CDR3 protein. The table has about 340,000 distinct CDR3 sequences, 20% seen once. The time point was: persistent/refractory GD, antithyroid drugs over 5 years with positive TRAb. The TCR library was made from RNA that had been extracted from PBMCs in TRIzol. Sequences were derived from peripheral blood mononuclear cells (PBMCs), sampled when the disease was refractory, from a patient treated with antithyroid drugs. The receptors were sampled from a female donor with Graves disease.

The table lists this clonotype with many counts. The CDR3 sequence is CASSPSGTYEQYF. The CDR3 DNA reads TGTGCCAGCAGTCCGTCGGGGACATACGAGCAGTACTTC. The chain has TRBV6-1 and TRBJ2-7, with a tentative D call TRBD1 (6 bases). The CDR3 consists of 13 residues. Germline CDR1 and CDR2: MNHNS and SASEGT. Trimming took off 5 bases at V and 4 bases at J, with 12 bases between the two ends.

This clonotype appeared a few times. The V gene is TRBV2, the J gene TRBJ2-3; 8 nucleotides agree with TRBD1. CDR3 length: 15 residues. With V trimmed by 6 bases and J by 3 bases, 8 bases remained unmatched. Germline loops: CDR1 SNHLY, CDR2 FYNNEI. CDR3 bases: TGTGCCAGCAGCGCCCACAGGGGGTTTACAGATACGCAGTATTTT. The encoded protein is CASSAHRGFTDTQYF.

The chain joins TRBV12-5 to TRBJ1-6, with D perhaps TRBD1 (5 bases). V gave up 0 bases and J gave up 4 bases, with 13 bases separating them. The CDR3 runs 17 residues. Germline V CDR1 and CDR2: LGHNT, FRNRAP. For the CDR3, the DNA is TGTGCTAGTGGTTTGGTCGGGACCGCCTTTTATAATTCACCCCTCCACTTT. Translated: CASGLVGTAFYNSPLHF. Combining the CDR3 with reference TRBV12-5 and TRBJ1-6 gives the whole variable domain DARVTQTPRHKVTEMGQEVTMRCQPILGHNTVFWYRQTMMQGLELLAYFRNRAPLDDSGMPKDRFSAEMPDATLATLKIQPSEPRDSAVYFCASGLVGTAFYNSPLHFGNGTRLTVT.

This chain links TRBV19 with TRBJ1-2; possible D gene TRBD1, 5 bases. Trimming cost V 4 bases and J 5 bases, with 14 bases left between them. The CDR3 extends over 14 amino acids. Germline-derived CDR1 and CDR2 are LNHDA and SQIVND (reference sequence). CDR3 DNA: TGTGCCAGTAGTAATCAGGGTCGGGGGTATGGCTACACCTTC. This encodes CASSNQGRGYGYTF. The whole variable domain, filled in from reference TRBV19 and TRBJ1-2, reads DGGITQSPKYLFRKEGQNVTLSCEQNLNHDAMYWYRQDPGQGLRLIYYSQIVNDFQKGDIAEGYSVSREKKESFPLTVTSAQKNPTAFYLCASSNQGRGYGYTFGSGTRLTVV.

This clonotype was detected a few times. This rearrangement joins TRBV6-1 to TRBJ2-2; TRBD2 matches at 8 bases. The length of the CDR3 is 14 residues. V was clipped by 7 bases and J by 4 bases; unmatched bases: 5. Germline-derived CDR1 and CDR2 are MNHNS and SASEGT. DNA of the CDR3: TGTGCCAGCAAAGCGGGAGAAATCACCGGGGAGCTGTTTTTT. As protein: CASKAGEITGELFF.

The CDR3 sequence is CASSPGLASGELFF. The CDR3 region has the DNA TGTGCCAGCAGCCCAGGACTAGCCTCCGGGGAGCTGTTTTTT. This chain uses TRBV28 with TRBJ2-2, with 8 bases fitting TRBD2. The CDR3 contains 14 residues. J lost 6 bases, V lost 6 bases, and 6 bases had no gene match. Germline assignment: CDR1 MDHEN and CDR2 SYDVKM.

This clonotype was counted many times. This chain joins TRBV6-9 and TRBJ2-7; D ambiguous. Germline values: CDR1 MNHGY, CDR2 SVAAGI. This CDR3 contains 15 residues. V was cut by 3 bases and J by 5 bases, with 17 bases left in between. CDR3 DNA sequence: TGTGCCAGCAGTTACTCAGCAAGCCTTCGGGACGAGCAGTACTTC. Translated: CASSYSASLRDEQYF.

Worth noting for this clonotype: This may be a read error: a much more frequent sequence differs by one nucleotide. The CDR3 does not close with the conserved phenylalanine or tryptophan, likely indicating a read error. The chain uses TRBV7-9 and TRBJ1-2; no clear D. CDR1 SEHNR and CDR2 FQNEAQ come from the germline V gene (reference sequence). The V gene lost 2 bases and the J gene lost 0 bases, with 7 bases spanning the gap. CDR3 length: 14 residues. In nucleotides, the CDR3 is TGTGCCAGCAGCTTAACACTCGCTAACTATGGCTACACCCTC. Translation: CASSLTLANYGYTL.